The 3 T cell receptor beta chains presented below share a single source sample, sequenced in a study of blood T cell repertoires in COVID-19. Assay used: immunoSEQ multiplex PCR; TCRdb lists only in-frame clones, some missing. This repertoire shows 99,000 or so clones, about four fifths found once; its top ten account for 2.5% to 3.5%. Sequenced: peripheral blood. The receptors originated from an elderly woman with active or convalescent COVID-19.

The V call is TRBV28, the J call TRBJ1-3, with 9 bases identical to TRBD1. In germline, CDR1 is MDHEN, CDR2 SYDVKM. The CDR3 spans 16 residues. With V trimmed by 6 bases and J by 0 bases, 6 bases remained unmatched. The CDR3 bases are TGTGCCAGCAGGCTACCGGGACAGGGCTCTGGAAACACCATATATTTT. Protein product: CASRLPGQGSGNTIYF.

The chain couples TRBV30 to TRBJ2-2, with D unclear. The germline CDR1 and CDR2 sequences are GTSNPN and SVGIG (reference sequence). V lost 4 bases and J lost 7, with 7 bases in between. The CDR3 contains 11 residues. CDR3 in amino acids: CAWIGFGELFF. The CDR3 bases are TGTGCCTGGATCGGGTTCGGGGAGCTGTTTTTT.

This clone was observed a handful of times. The chain has TRBV5-1 and TRBJ2-7, with D possibly being TRBD1 (5 bases). The CDR3 runs 14 residues. Deletions cut 2 bases from V and 0 bases from J, with 9 bases between. The germline V gene has CDR1 SGHRS and CDR2 YFSETQ. The CDR3 nucleotides are TGCGCCAGCAGCTTCGGTCAGGGCTCCTACGAGCAGTACTTC. This encodes CASSFGQGSYEQYF.